The T cell receptor (beta chain) under discussion was sequenced for a study of blood T cell repertoires in COVID-19. The CDR3 runs to 15 residues. The V end was cut by 2 bases, the J end by 3 bases, with 13 bases between. Germline loops: CDR1 SGHTA, CDR2 FQGNSA. Data came from immunoSEQ multiplex PCR; TCRdb stores just in-frame clones and leaves some out. The sample lists 100,000 or so clones, about 88% occurring once. V is TRBV7-2 and J is TRBJ1-2; D not certain. The source material was peripheral blood. This TCR came from a human donor in a cohort sampled during active COVID-19. This chain's CDR3 is CASSLPGAGDYGYTF. The CDR3 region has the DNA TGTGCCAGCAGCTTACCGGGAGCCGGGGACTATGGCTACACCTTC. Full variable domain (outside the CDR3, taken from reference TRBV7-2 and TRBJ1-2): GAGVSQSPSNKVTEKGKDVELRCDPISGHTALYWYRQSLGQGLEFLIYFQGNSAPDKSGLPSDRFSAERTGGSVSTLTIQRTQQEDSAVYLCASSLPGAGDYGYTFGSGTRLTVV.